These 5 T cell receptor beta chains were sequenced from one sample in a study of shared clonotypes between healthy human individuals. Measured with immunoSEQ multiplex PCR; TCRdb has only the in-frame clones, and not every one. The sample lists around 1.1 million clones; around three quarters were seen once. Input material: memory CD4+ T cells from PBMCs. The sample's subset: CD45RA-negative fraction. The receptors shown here come from a man younger than 35 in good health. Some clones in this sample may be carry-over from other donors' samples.

CDR3 protein: CASSHRTSGERRTGELFF. As DNA, the CDR3 is TGTGCCAGCAGCCACCGGACTAGCGGGGAGCGTAGGACCGGGGAGCTGTTTTTT. This rearrangement joins TRBV7-2 to TRBJ2-2, with 12 bases matching TRBD2. The V segment lost 5 bases and the J segment 5 bases; nucleotides outside the gene matches: 12. CDR1 and CDR2 (germline): SGHTA, FQGNSA. There are 18 residues in the CDR3.

This clone was picked up many times. Within the sample, other DNA sequences also encode this same CDR3. The rearrangement links TRBV30 to TRBJ2-6; 8 positions agree with TRBD1. The CDR3 has 16 residues. The germline gives CDR1 GTSNPN, CDR2 SVGIG (reference sequence). V lost 2 bases and J lost 2; bases outside the gene matches: 5. The CDR3 sequence is CAWSLQGAPGANVLTF. Written as DNA, the CDR3 is TGTGCCTGGAGTTTGCAGGGGGCCCCTGGGGCCAACGTCCTGACTTTC. The complete variable domain, with remaining parts taken from reference TRBV30 and TRBJ2-6, reads SQTIHQWPATLVQPVGSPLSLECTVEGTSNPNLYWYRQAAGRGLQLLFYSVGIGQISSEVPQNLSASRPQDRQFILSSKKLLLSDSGFYLCAWSLQGAPGANVLTFGAGSRLTVL.

The rearrangement links TRBV18 to TRBJ1-1; D uncertain. CDR1 is KGHSH and CDR2 is LQKENI in the germline V gene. This CDR3 region has 13 residues. Trimming cost V 2 bases and J 3 bases, with 7 bases left between them. The CDR3 loop reads CASSPILDTEAFF. The CDR3 DNA follows: TGTGCCAGCTCACCAATCCTAGACACTGAAGCTTTCTTT.

This clone was detected only a few times. The CDR3 loop reads CASRRLEETQYF. CDR3 DNA sequence: TGTGCCAGCAGGCGACTGGAAGAGACCCAGTACTTC. The chain carries TRBV11-2 and TRBJ2-5; D gene uncertain. Trimming took 6 bases from V and 3 from J, leaving 8 bases between them. The CDR3 is made up of 12 amino acids. From germline, CDR1 is SGHAT and CDR2 FQNNGV.

J is TRBJ1-1 and V is TRBV28; tentatively, D is TRBD1 (5 bases). V lost 3 bases and J lost 1, with 15 bases in between. Per germline, CDR1 MDHEN and CDR2 SYDVKM. The CDR3 covers 16 residues. The CDR3 nucleotides are TGTGCCAGCAGTTTTTTATGCGGACAAAGGAACACTGAAGCTTTCTTT. Protein sequence: CASSFLCGQRNTEAFF.